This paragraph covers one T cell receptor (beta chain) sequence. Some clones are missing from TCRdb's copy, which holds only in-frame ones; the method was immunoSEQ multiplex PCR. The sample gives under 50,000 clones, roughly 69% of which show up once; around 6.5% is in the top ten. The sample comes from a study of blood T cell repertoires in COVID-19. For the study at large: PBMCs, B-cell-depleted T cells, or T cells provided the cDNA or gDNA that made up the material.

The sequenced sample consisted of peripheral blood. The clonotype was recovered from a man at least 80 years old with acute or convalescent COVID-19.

CDR3 nucleotide sequence: TGCGCCAGCAGCTTGGCAGGAGCGGGAGTGAGAGGGGAGCAGTACTTC. Protein product: CASSLAGAGVRGEQYF. This sequence joins TRBV5-1 and TRBJ2-7; 8 nucleotides agree with TRBD2. J lost 7 bases, V lost 0 bases, and 12 bases had no gene match. Germline assignment: CDR1 SGHRS and CDR2 YFSETQ. CDR3 length: 16 amino acids.